This T cell receptor beta chain was obtained from a study of OX40 agonist ivuxolimab in advanced cancers. Study in general: Those enrolled were approximately 83% male, with a mean age of around 57 years and ages from about 20 to 90.

The data were produced by immunoSEQ multiplex PCR, yet TCRdb's version contains in-frame clones alone and is incomplete. This repertoire shows over 95,000 clones, roughly 91% found once; its top ten account for 0.3% to 0.4%. The CDR3 length is 15 residues. In germline, CDR1 is MDHEN, CDR2 SYDVKM. After removal of 1 base from V and 6 bases from J, the junction contained 1 base not matched to a gene. This TCR was sampled from an adult with an advanced solid tumor such as melanoma, head and neck, liver or kidney cancer. This chain uses TRBV28 with TRBJ2-2, with TRBD1 matching 11 bases. Sequences were derived from CD4+ or CD8+ T cells sorted from blood, sampled in a trial of the OX40 agonist ivuxolimab. This CDR3 reads CASSLSDRGPGELFF. CDR3 sequence (DNA): TGTGCCAGCAGTTTATCGGACAGGGGGCCCGGGGAGCTGTTTTTT.